These T cell receptor beta chains were read from a single sample in a study of Graves' ophthalmopathy and Graves' hyperthyroidism. From the multiplex PCR reads, TCRdb called clonotypes with MiXCR, one entry per CDR3 protein. The table records hundreds of thousands of distinct CDR3 sequences, about 40% of them present only once. Source material: peripheral blood. Receptors originate from an adult man with Graves' ophthalmopathy. The CDR3 runs from the conserved cysteine through the conserved F or W. The D gene is left open where the match is weak. Clone size is not always given. Where it is, it says once, few, many or a class for expanded clones.

>TRBV2|many|TRBD1|TRBJ1-5
TGTGCCAGCAGGGGGGACAGGGAGCATCAGCCCCAGCATTTT
CASRGDREHQPQHF
>TRBV7-2|once|TRBD1|TRBJ2-7
TGTGCCAGCAGCTTAGACTGGACAGGGGCATACGAGCAGTACTTC
CASSLDWTGAYEQYF
>TRBV6-6|few|-|TRBJ2-5
TGTGCCAGCAGTTTACATGGGGAGACCCAGTACTTC
CASSLHGETQYF
>TRBV10-3|-|-|TRBJ2-7
TGTGCCATCAGTGTCGGTGCAGCGGAGTCCTACGAGCAGTACTTC
CAISVGAAESYEQYF
>TRBV29-1|-|TRBD1|TRBJ1-2
TGCAGCGCACGAGTCCGGGACAGGGGGCACGATGGCTACACCTTC
CSARVRDRGHDGYTF
>TRBV30|-|TRBD1|TRBJ1-2
TGCGGGACAGGGTGGTCCACCTTC
CGTGWSTF
>TRBV29-1|many|TRBD1|TRBJ2-7
TGCAGCGTTGGGACAGGGGGTAAATACGAGCAGTACTTC
CSVGTGGKYEQYF
>TRBV13|few|-|TRBJ2-2
TGTGCCAGCCGGACTCAAGGGGTCACCGGGGAGCTGTTTTTT
CASRTQGVTGELFF
>TRBV2|many|-|TRBJ1-1
TGTGCCAGCAGTGAACCCCAGAACACTGAAGCTTTCTTT
CASSEPQNTEAFF
>TRBV10-3|many|-|TRBJ1-2
TGTGCCATCAGATGGGGTGAAGACTATGGCTACACCTTC
CAIRWGEDYGYTF
>TRBV15|-|-|TRBJ2-5
TGTGCCACCAGCACCGGAACAGGGAACCAAGAGACCCAGTACTTC
CATSTGTGNQETQYF
>TRBV2|many|TRBD1|TRBJ1-5
TGTGCCAGCAGAACGAACAGGGGTCAGCCCCAGCATTTT
CASRTNRGQPQHF
>TRBV2|many|-|TRBJ2-2
TGTGCCAGCAGTAAGAGGACTCAGAACACCGGGGAGCTGTTTTTT
CASSKRTQNTGELFF
>TRBV19|few|TRBD1|TRBJ1-4
TGTGCCAGTAGGGGACAGGACGCAACTAATGAAAAACTGTTTTTT
CASRGQDATNEKLFF
>TRBV29-1|many|-|TRBJ1-2
TGCAGCGTTGTCCGGGAGGGCAGGGTCTATGGCTACACCTTC
CSVVREGRVYGYTF
>TRBV9|few|-|TRBJ1-2
TGTGCCAGCAGCCAAGACCCGCCGTCCTATGGCTACACCTTC
CASSQDPPSYGYTF
>TRBV6-5|many|-|TRBJ1-4
TGTGCCAGCGGAGACAGGTTTAATGAAAAACTGTTTTTT
CASGDRFNEKLFF
>TRBV25-1|few|TRBD2|TRBJ2-2
TGTGCCAGCAGTGAATCCGGGAGGGTTCCCACCGGGGAGCTGTTTTTT
CASSESGRVPTGELFF
>TRBV14|many|-|TRBJ1-1
TGTGCCAGCAGGGGAGCAGGAACTGAAGCTTTCTTT
CASRGAGTEAFF
>TRBV29-1|many|TRBD2|TRBJ2-7
TGCAGCGTCTGGAGCGGGGTCACCTACGAGCAGTACTTC
CSVWSGVTYEQYF
>TRBV7-9|many|-|TRBJ1-2
TGTGCCAGCAGCTTAGTTGCGGGGGCACAGGGCTACACCTTC
CASSLVAGAQGYTF
>TRBV9|-|TRBD2|TRBJ2-7
TGTGCCAGCAGCGTGTCCGGGGATGGTGCGGGGGTTGGCTCCGAGCAGTACTTC
CASSVSGDGAGVGSEQYF
>TRBV7-9|-|-|TRBJ2-5
TGTGCCAGCAGCTCCAGTGCGTTCCAAGAGACCCAGTACTTC
CASSSSAFQETQYF
>TRBV7-9|many|-|TRBJ2-7
TGTGCCAGCAGCCTCCCAGGGAATCCCTACGAGCAGTACTTC
CASSLPGNPYEQYF
>TRBV2|many|-|TRBJ1-2
TGTGCCAGCGTGCACGCTAACTATGGCTACACCTTC
CASVHANYGYTF
>TRBV20-1|-|-|TRBJ1-1
TGCAGTGCTGGAGTGACTAATAGACAGGAAGCTTTCTTT
CSAGVTNRQEAFF
>TRBV19|many|-|TRBJ1-2
TGTGCCAGTAGTATTCGTGCAGAAGGAGGCTACACCTTC
CASSIRAEGGYTF
>TRBV15|many|-|TRBJ2-7
TGTGCCACCAGCAGAGATCCGAGGCCTGAGCAGTACTTC
CATSRDPRPEQYF
>TRBV9|few|-|TRBJ2-2
TGTGCCAGCAGTCCCTGGGCCGCCGGGGAGCTGTTTTTT
CASSPWAAGELFF
>TRBV14|once|TRBD1|TRBJ1-1
TGTGCCAGCAGCCAAGAACGACAGGGGGCGGTACCGGCTGAAGCTTTCTTT
CASSQERQGAVPAEAFF
>TRBV7-6|-|-|TRBJ2-7
TGTGCCAGCAGCACGACGGGGGGCCATAACGAGCAGTACTTC
CASSTTGGHNEQYF
>TRBV6-6|-|-|TRBJ1-1
TGTGCCAGCAGTTACTACGGGGGGACTGAAGCTTTCTTT
CASSYYGGTEAFF
>TRBV2|many|TRBD1|TRBJ2-7
TGTGCCAGCAGCCGTGGGACAGGTTACGAGCAGTACTTC
CASSRGTGYEQYF
>TRBV24-1|few|-|TRBJ2-1
TGTGCCACCAGTGATCGGGCCCCCTACAATGAGCAGTTCTTC
CATSDRAPYNEQFF
>TRBV29-1|many|-|TRBJ2-7
TGCAGCGTTGGTTACGGCCTCTCCTACGAGCAGTACTTC
CSVGYGLSYEQYF
>TRBV10-3|-|TRBD2|TRBJ2-7
TGTGCCATCAGACGGGGGGACGAGCAGTACTTC
CAIRRGDEQYF
>TRBV2|-|-|TRBJ1-2
TGTGCCACCAGTGAGTCAGCGGGAGCGGAGAACTATGGCTACACCTTC
CATSESAGAENYGYTF
>TRBV20-1|-|-|TRBJ1-2
TGCAGTGCTATTAGGACGGCGGCTGGCTACACCTTC
CSAIRTAAGYTF
>TRBV7-2|-|-|TRBJ1-6
TGTGCCAGCAGCTTAGTCGAATCTCCCCTCCACTTT
CASSLVESPLHF
>TRBV20-1|-|TRBD1|TRBJ2-7
TGCAGTGCTGTTCTGGGACAGGGCCCCTACGAGCAGTACTTC
CSAVLGQGPYEQYF
>TRBV10-3|-|-|TRBJ2-6
TGTGCCATTGCAGCGCGCTGGGACACAGTGGCTTTC
CAIAARWDTVAF
>TRBV24-1|-|-|TRBJ1-1
TGTGCCACCAGTGATACAGGGCCTGGGTTAGGGATGAACACTGAAGCTTTCTTT
CATSDTGPGLGMNTEAFF
>TRBV20-1|-|-|TRBJ1-4
TGCAGTGCTAGGATCGAGGGTAATGAAAAACTGTTTTTT
CSARIEGNEKLFF
>TRBV25-1|-|TRBD1|TRBJ1-6
TGTGCCAGCAGTGATATAGGGACAGGGCTAGAATCACCCCTCCACTTT
CASSDIGTGLESPLHF